These 11 T cell receptor beta chains were all obtained from the same sample, sequenced in a study of cytomegalovirus exposure and HLA in healthy donors. Generated by immunoSEQ multiplex PCR, the TCRdb table keeps only in-frame clones and is missing some. The sample includes fewer than 120,000 clones, approximately 87% seen only once; the top ten take approximately 1.4%. The sequenced material came from PBMCs. Every receptor here comes from a woman aged 25-40 years in good health and CMV-seropositive.

This sequence joins TRBV7-3 and TRBJ2-1, with TRBD1 identical over 10 bases. Germline V lookup: CDR1 SGHTA, CDR2 FQGTGA. The CDR3 runs 15 residues. V was clipped by 4 bases and J by 4 bases; unmatched bases: 4. The CDR3, as DNA: TGTGCCAGCAGCTCCGGACAGGGGGGGTACAATGAGCAGTTCTTC. Its protein is CASSSGQGGYNEQFF.

The rearrangement uses TRBV14 and TRBJ2-7; D gene ambiguous. Trimming stripped 1 base from V and 11 bases from J, with 9 bases between. The CDR3 is 11 amino acids. Germline values: CDR1 SGHDN, CDR2 FVKESK. The CDR3 loop is CASSQGGSKYF. CDR3 DNA sequence: TGTGCCAGCAGCCAAGGAGGCTCAAAGTACTTC. Combining the CDR3 with reference TRBV14 and TRBJ2-7 gives the whole variable domain EAGVTQFPSHSVIEKGQTVTLRCDPISGHDNLYWYRRVMGKEIKFLLHFVKESKQDESGMPNNRFLAERTGGTYSTLKVQPAELEDSGVYFCASSQGGSKYFGPGTRLTVT.

The J gene is TRBJ2-5, the V gene TRBV9; 13 bases match TRBD2. The germline CDR1 and CDR2 sequences are SGDLS and YYNGEE. V lost 0 bases, J lost 4 bases, and 3 bases stayed unmatched. The CDR3 sequence is 16 residues long. The CDR3 protein is CASSVGLAGGVETQYF. CDR3 bases: TGTGCCAGCAGCGTAGGACTAGCGGGAGGCGTAGAGACCCAGTACTTC.

This clone was recorded only once. The J gene is TRBJ1-1, the V gene TRBV7-9; possibly TRBD1 for D (5 bases). The germline V gene has CDR1 SEHNR and CDR2 FQNEAQ (reference sequence). Trimming left V 1 base short and J 2 bases short, with 11 bases between. This CDR3 is 15 amino acids long. The CDR3 nucleotides are TGTGCCAGCAGCTTAGATAAAGGGGTTAACACTGAAGCTTTCTTT. Residues: CASSLDKGVNTEAFF. Complete variable domain (other parts from reference TRBV7-9 and TRBJ1-1): DTGVSQNPRHKITKRGQNVTFRCDPISEHNRLYWYRQTLGQGPEFLTYFQNEAQLEKSRLLSDRFSAERPKGSFSTLEIQRTEQGDSAMYLCASSLDKGVNTEAFFGQGTRLTVV.

The V gene is TRBV19, the J gene TRBJ2-7; 10 bases fit TRBD1. The CDR3 covers 15 residues. Germline values: CDR1 LNHDA, CDR2 SQIVND (reference sequence). The ends lost 5 bases at V and 5 bases at J; junction bases unmatched: 9. This chain's CDR3 is CASSLNRDRGHEQYF. The CDR3 bases are TGTGCCAGTAGTCTAAACCGGGACAGGGGACACGAGCAGTACTTC.

The V call is TRBV2, the J call TRBJ2-3, with TRBD1 matching over 12 bases. With V trimmed by 10 bases and J by 6 bases, 5 bases remained unmatched. The germline V gene has CDR1 SNHLY and CDR2 FYNNEI. The CDR3 runs 13 residues. The CDR3 region has the DNA TGTGCCACCGGGACAGGGGGCGCTGATACGCAGTATTTT. This sequence encodes CATGTGGADTQYF.

This clone was counted a few times. This chain uses TRBV5-6 with TRBJ1-2, with 10 bases fitting TRBD1. Germline lookup yields CDR1 SGHDT and CDR2 YYEEEE. Unmatched junction bases numbered 7, after V lost 6 bases and J lost 8 bases. The CDR3 is 13 amino acids. The CDR3: CASTADRGPGYTF. CDR3 in DNA: TGTGCCAGCACTGCCGACAGGGGGCCCGGCTACACCTTC.

The CDR3 loop reads CASSFTGSYNEQFF. CDR3 coding DNA: TGTGCCAGCAGTTTCACGGGATCCTACAATGAGCAGTTCTTC. This chain uses TRBV27 with TRBJ2-1, with D tentatively TRBD2 (5 bases). The length of the CDR3 is 14 residues. V lost 3 bases to trimming and J lost 1 base, with 7 bases between them. Germline V CDR1 and CDR2: MNHEY, SMNVEV (reference sequence).

This chain uses TRBV5-6 with TRBJ2-7; 8 bases line up with TRBD2. Trimming removed 6 bases from V and 1 base from J; junction bases left unmatched: 6. The CDR3 runs 14 residues. CDR1 and CDR2 (germline): SGHDT, YYEEEE. The CDR3: CASTGLAGSYEQYF. The DNA for the CDR3 is TGTGCCAGCACGGGATTAGCGGGATCCTACGAGCAGTACTTC.

This sequence joins TRBV28 and TRBJ1-2; D is ambiguous. CDR1 is MDHEN, CDR2 SYDVKM, per germline. The CDR3 totals 14 residues. V dropped 4 bases and J dropped 5 bases, with 14 bases sitting between them. CDR3 coding DNA: TGTGCCAGCAGTTCCGCTGATCCGAGGTATGGCTACACCTTC. Translation: CASSSADPRYGYTF.

Turning to this clone: This sample also contains other DNA sequences that code for the same CDR3. The genes are TRBV27 and TRBJ1-5; 9 nucleotides line up with TRBD1. Germline lookup yields CDR1 MNHEY and CDR2 SMNVEV (reference sequence). The CDR3 length is 14 residues. V lost 3 bases and J lost 4; bases outside the gene matches: 1. This CDR3 is CASSLGQGNQPQHF. The CDR3 DNA reads as TGTGCCAGCAGTTTGGGACAGGGAAATCAGCCCCAGCATTTT.